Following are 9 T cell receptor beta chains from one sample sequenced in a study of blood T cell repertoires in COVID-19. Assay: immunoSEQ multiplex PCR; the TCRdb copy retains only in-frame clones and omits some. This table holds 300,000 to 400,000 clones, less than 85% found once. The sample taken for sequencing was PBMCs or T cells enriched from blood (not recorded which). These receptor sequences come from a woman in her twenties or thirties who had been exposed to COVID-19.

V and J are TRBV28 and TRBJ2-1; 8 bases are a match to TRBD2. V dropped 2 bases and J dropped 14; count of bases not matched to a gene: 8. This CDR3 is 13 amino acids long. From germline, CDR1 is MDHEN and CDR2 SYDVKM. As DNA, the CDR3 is TGTGCCAGCAGTTTAGACTCTAGCGGGTTTGAGTTCTTC. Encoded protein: CASSLDSSGFEFF.

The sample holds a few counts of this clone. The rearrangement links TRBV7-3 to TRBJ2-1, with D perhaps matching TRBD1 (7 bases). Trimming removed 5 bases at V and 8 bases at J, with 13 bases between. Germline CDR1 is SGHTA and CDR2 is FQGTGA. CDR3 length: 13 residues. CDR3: CASSMQGGDEQFF. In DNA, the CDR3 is TGTGCCAGCAGCATGCAGGGGGGCGATGAGCAGTTCTTC.

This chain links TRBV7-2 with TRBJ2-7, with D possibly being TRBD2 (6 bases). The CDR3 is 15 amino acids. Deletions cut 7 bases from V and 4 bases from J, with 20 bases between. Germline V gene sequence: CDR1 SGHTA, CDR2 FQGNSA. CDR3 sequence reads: CASISGSRPLYEQYF. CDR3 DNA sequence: TGTGCCAGCATCAGCGGGTCAAGGCCCCTTTACGAGCAGTACTTC.

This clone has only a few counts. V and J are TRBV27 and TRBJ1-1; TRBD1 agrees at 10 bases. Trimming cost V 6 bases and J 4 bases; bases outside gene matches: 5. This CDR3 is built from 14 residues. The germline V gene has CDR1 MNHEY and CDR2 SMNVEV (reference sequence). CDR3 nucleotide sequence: TGTGCCAGCAGCCGACAGGGGGCGGTCACTGAAGCTTTCTTT. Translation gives CASSRQGAVTEAFF.

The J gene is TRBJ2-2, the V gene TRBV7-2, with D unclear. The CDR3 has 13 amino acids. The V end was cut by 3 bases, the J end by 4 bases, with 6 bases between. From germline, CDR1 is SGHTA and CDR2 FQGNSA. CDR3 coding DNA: TGTGCCAGCAGCTTCGCGTCCACCGGGGAGCTGTTTTTT. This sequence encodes CASSFASTGELFF.

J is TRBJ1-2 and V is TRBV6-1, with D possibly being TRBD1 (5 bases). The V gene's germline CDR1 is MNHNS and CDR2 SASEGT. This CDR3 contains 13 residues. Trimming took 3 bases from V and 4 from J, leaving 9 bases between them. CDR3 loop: CASSDTGAYGYTF. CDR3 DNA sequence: TGTGCCAGCAGTGACACAGGAGCCTATGGCTACACCTTC.

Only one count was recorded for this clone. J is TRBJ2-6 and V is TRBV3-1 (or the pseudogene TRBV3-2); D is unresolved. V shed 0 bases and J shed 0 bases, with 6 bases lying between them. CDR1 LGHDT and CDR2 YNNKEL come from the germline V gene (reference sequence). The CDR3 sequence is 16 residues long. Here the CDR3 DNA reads TGTGCCAGCAGCCAAGAGACGGGCTCTGGGGCCAACGTCCTGACTTTC. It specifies CASSQETGSGANVLTF.

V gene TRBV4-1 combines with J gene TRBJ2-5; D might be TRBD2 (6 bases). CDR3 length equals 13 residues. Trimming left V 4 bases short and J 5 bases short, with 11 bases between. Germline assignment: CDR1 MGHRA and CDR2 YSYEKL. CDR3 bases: TGCGCCAGCAGCCCATTTGGGAGGGAGACCCAGTACTTC. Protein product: CASSPFGRETQYF.

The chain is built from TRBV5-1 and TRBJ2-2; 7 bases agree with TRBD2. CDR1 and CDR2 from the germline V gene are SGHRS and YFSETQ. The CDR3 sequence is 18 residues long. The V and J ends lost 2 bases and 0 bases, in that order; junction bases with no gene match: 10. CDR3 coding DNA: TGCGCCAGCAGCTTCTTAGCGGCAACTAGCGCGAACACCGGGGAGCTGTTTTTT. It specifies CASSFLAATSANTGELFF.